The TCR beta chain described here comes from a study of response to subunit inactivated influenza vaccine. Study observations and caveats: That few new T cells are recruited by each seasonal influenza vaccination was the authors' suggestion.

Germline loops: CDR1 DFQATT, CDR2 SNEGSKA (reference sequence). V dropped 3 bases and J dropped 0; count of bases not matched to a gene: 2. The CDR3 totals 14 residues. A single record per CDR3 protein comes from TCRdb applying MiXCR to the RT-PCR reads. Of approximately 520,000 distinct CDR3 sequences in the sample, 25% are singletons; the top ten hold less than 2.5%. With regard to this clonotype: Antigen unknown.

This specimen consisted of CD4+ T cells sorted from PBMCs, obtained 4 to 6 days after vaccination. This rearrangement joins TRBV20-1 to TRBJ1-5; 7 nucleotides line up with TRBD1. This sequence originates from a man aged 50 to 59 who received an inactivated influenza vaccine. As DNA, the CDR3 is TGCAGTGCTAGGGGACAGTATAGCAATCAGCCCCAGCATTTT. It yields the protein CSARGQYSNQPQHF.